The 15 T cell receptor beta chains below all came from one sample that was sequenced in a study of cytomegalovirus exposure and HLA in healthy donors (TCRdb year 2017). Library preparation was by the immunoSEQ multiplex PCR assay. A mixture of 60 forward primers for TCR Vbeta segments and 13 reverse primers for TCR Jbeta segments was used in the multiplex PCR. TCRdb re-hosts the immuneACCESS table, in-frame sequences only. Its copies lack some clones; in the studies checked, an unresolved V gene accounts for under half of them, and the cause for the rest is not known. Present in this sample are about 210,000 clones, 75% to 90% of which were seen just once. The top ten constitute more than 1% of the sample. Material for sequencing was PBMCs. The receptors stem from a boy between 2 and 10 years old in good health and CMV-seronegative.

V usage is TRBV4-1 and J usage is TRBJ2-2; 8 nucleotides align to TRBD1. This CDR3 has 15 amino acids. The J segment lost 4 bases and the V segment lost 5 bases, leaving 6 bases of the junction unmatched. Germline V CDR1 and CDR2: MGHRA, YSYEKL. The CDR3 bases are TGCGCCAGCAGCGGGACAGGCAAAGGCACCGGGGAGCTGTTTTTT. This sequence encodes CASSGTGKGTGELFF.

The CDR3: CSVEDPLGERRDNEQFF. As DNA, the CDR3 is TGCAGCGTTGAAGATCCCTTGGGGGAAAGGAGGGACAATGAGCAGTTCTTC. The V call is TRBV29-1, the J call TRBJ2-1; perhaps TRBD2 as D (6 bases). The CDR3 spans 17 residues. V dropped 0 bases and J dropped 5 bases, with 20 bases sitting between them. Germline V gene sequence: CDR1 SQVTM, CDR2 ANQGSEA.

The chain has TRBV6-1 and TRBJ2-5, with 11 bases lining up with TRBD1. The DNA end is a closer match to TRBJ2-7, so the J assignment may be wrong. CDR1 and CDR2 from the germline V gene are MNHNS and SASEGT. This CDR3 has 15 residues. As DNA, the CDR3 is TGTGCCAGCAAGGGGGGGACAGGGGGCTCCTACGAGCAGTACTTC. Translated: CASKGGTGGSYEQYF.

The rearrangement uses TRBV7-2 and TRBJ2-7; D is unresolved. The CDR3 loop spans 14 amino acids. V dropped 5 bases and J dropped 2 bases, with 13 bases sitting between them. Germline values: CDR1 SGHTA, CDR2 FQGNSA. The DNA of the CDR3 is TGTGCCAGCAGCCCCTCCGCGGTCCCCTACGAGCAGTACTTC. It is translated as CASSPSAVPYEQYF.

The chain uses TRBV4-2 and TRBJ1-2; D may be TRBD1 (5 bases). Germline loops: CDR1 LGHNA, CDR2 YNFKEQ. V shed 0 bases and J shed 8 bases, with 10 bases lying between them. This CDR3 comprises 13 residues. The CDR3 nucleotides are TGTGCCAGCAGCCAAGACAGGGAGGGGGGCTACACCTTC. This encodes CASSQDREGGYTF.

This sequence joins TRBV5-1 and TRBJ2-2, with TRBD1 matching over 7 bases. This CDR3 is 17 amino acids long. Germline lookup yields CDR1 SGHRS and CDR2 YFSETQ. The J segment lost 0 bases and the V segment lost 2 bases, leaving 7 bases of the junction unmatched. CDR3 region: CASSLGGQATNTGELFF. The DNA of the CDR3 is TGCGCCAGCAGCTTAGGAGGACAGGCAACGAACACCGGGGAGCTGTTTTTT.

This chain uses TRBV7-3 with TRBJ2-1; a possible D gene is TRBD2 (6 bases). This CDR3 is built from 15 residues. V was clipped by 5 bases and J by 5 bases, with 16 bases between them. Germline-derived CDR1 and CDR2 are SGHTA and FQGTGA. CDR3 sequence reads: CASSQAPGLNNEQFF. In nucleotides, the CDR3 is TGTGCCAGCAGCCAGGCCCCGGGACTTAACAATGAGCAGTTCTTC.

V gene TRBV19 combines with J gene TRBJ2-7; 14 nucleotides agree with TRBD2. The CDR3 runs 17 residues. Germline trimming cut 4 bases from V and 4 bases from J; bases unmatched to any gene: 9. Germline V gene lookup returns CDR1 LNHDA and CDR2 SQIVND (reference sequence). In nucleotides, the CDR3 is TGTGCCAGTAGTACTTCGACTAGCGGGAGGGCCAGATACGAGCAGTACTTC. The encoded protein is CASSTSTSGRARYEQYF.

The genes are TRBV5-1 and TRBJ1-5, with 9 nucleotides matching TRBD1. V shed 4 bases and J 6 bases; nucleotides not matched to a gene: 5. Germline values: CDR1 SGHRS, CDR2 YFSETQ. This CDR3 region has 14 residues. For the CDR3, the DNA is TGCGCCAGCAGCCAGGACAGGGGCGGTCAGCCCCAGCATTTT. It specifies CASSQDRGGQPQHF.

The genes are TRBV27 and TRBJ2-3, with 7 positions matching TRBD1. The CDR3 has 18 amino acids. The junction had 10 bases not matched to a gene; V was cut back by 1 base and J by 0 bases. From germline, CDR1 is MNHEY and CDR2 SMNVEV (reference sequence). The CDR3: CASSLFFPTGVSTDTQYF. CDR3 nucleotides: TGTGCCAGCAGTTTATTTTTCCCTACAGGGGTTAGCACAGATACGCAGTATTTT.

The J gene is TRBJ2-2, the V gene TRBV6-6; weak D call: TRBD1 (6 bases). CDR3 length: 15 residues. Between the trimmed V and J ends, which lost 2 bases and 3 bases, there was a span of 10 bases. Germline V lookup: CDR1 MNHNY, CDR2 SVGAGI (reference sequence). For the CDR3, the DNA is TGTGCCAGCAGTTACGGACAGAGCGACACCGGGGAGCTGTTTTTT. Its translation is CASSYGQSDTGELFF.

The chain links TRBV28 to TRBJ2-3; TRBD2 matches at 8 bases. CDR3 size: 14 residues. In germline, CDR1 is MDHEN, CDR2 SYDVKM. The V gene end was trimmed by 8 bases and the J gene end by 4 bases; junction bases not matched to a gene: 8. The CDR3 is CASRSGISADTQYF. As DNA, the CDR3 is TGTGCCAGCCGTAGCGGGATTAGCGCAGATACGCAGTATTTT.

The rearrangement links TRBV10-2 to TRBJ2-7; possibly TRBD1 for D (5 bases). Germline CDR1 and CDR2: WSHSY and SAAADI. The CDR3 is 14 residues long. V was shortened by 2 bases and J by 3 bases, with 11 bases between the two germline ends. In DNA, the CDR3 is TGCGCCAGCAGTGAGCTCTCAGGGAACTACGAGCAGTACTTC. It translates to CASSELSGNYEQYF.

The V call is TRBV6-1, the J call TRBJ1-1; D gene uncertain. V gave up 7 bases and J gave up 4 bases, with 13 bases separating them. Per the germline V gene, CDR1 is MNHNS and CDR2 is SASEGT. This CDR3 contains 13 residues. Here the CDR3 DNA reads TGTGCCAGCATGCGGGTGTTGTCCACTGAAGCTTTCTTT. Protein sequence: CASMRVLSTEAFF.

This clone was seen more than once but under ten times. The rearrangement uses TRBV5-8 and TRBJ1-1, with 7 bases identical to TRBD1. The J segment lost 4 bases and the V segment lost 0 bases, leaving 3 bases of the junction unmatched. CDR3 length: 14 residues. The V gene's germline CDR1 is SGHTS and CDR2 YDEGEE. The CDR3 DNA follows: TGTGCCAGCAGCTTGGATGGGGACAGCACTGAAGCTTTCTTT. Its protein product is CASSLDGDSTEAFF.